Shown below are 7 T cell receptor beta chains from a single sample sequenced in a study of T cell repertoires in aging, cancer and after chemotherapy. A mixed TRB-A/B primer pool amplified rearranged TRB by multiplex touch-down PCR. TCRdb processed the multiplex PCR reads anew with MiXCR; each CDR3 protein has one entry. The repertoire includes about 5,100 distinct CDR3 sequences, roughly 27% of them detected once, and 11% sits in the top ten. TCR beta rearrangements were amplified from peripheral blood genomic DNA. The specimen sequenced was blood. The receptors stem from a human donor with a solid tumor.

This clonotype is medium-sized in the sample. The chain uses TRBV6-5 and TRBJ2-7; TRBD2 might be the D (6 bases). In germline, CDR1 is MNHEY, CDR2 SVGAGI. The CDR3 contains 12 residues. Trimming cost V 1 base and J 6 bases, with 7 bases left between them. The CDR3 bases are TGTGCCAGCAGTTACTGGAGGGGCGAGCAGTACTTC. Encoded protein: CASSYWRGEQYF.

This chain uses TRBV27 with TRBJ1-5; 8 bases are a match to TRBD1. The CDR3 is 15 residues long. Germline CDR1 and CDR2: MNHEY and SMNVEV (reference sequence). After removal of 3 bases from V and 1 base from J, the junction contained 2 bases not matched to a gene. CDR3 nucleotides: TGTGCCAGCAGTTTTGACAGGGGAAGCAATCAGCCCCAGCATTTT. Amino acid sequence: CASSFDRGSNQPQHF.

V and J are TRBV28 and TRBJ2-7; D is uncertain. The germline CDR1 and CDR2 sequences are MDHEN and SYDVKM. CDR3 size: 14 residues. V dropped 6 bases and J dropped 0 bases, with 12 bases sitting between them. The CDR3 sequence is CASRDGRSSYEQYF. The CDR3 region has the DNA TGTGCCAGCAGAGACGGGCGGAGCTCCTACGAGCAGTACTTC.

This clonotype was found a few times. The chain has TRBV10-3 and TRBJ1-5; TRBD1 might be the D (5 bases). CDR3 length: 14 residues. CDR1 ENHRY and CDR2 SYGVKD come from the germline V gene. V was trimmed by 11 bases and J by 0 bases, leaving 14 bases between them. CDR3 sequence reads: CASRGDSSNQPQHF. The CDR3 DNA is TGTGCCTCACGGGGGGATAGTAGCAATCAGCCCCAGCATTTT.

In its sample, this clonotype was seen a few times. This rearrangement joins TRBV20-1 to TRBJ2-1; 10 positions agree with TRBD2. Germline assignment: CDR1 DFQATT and CDR2 SNEGSKA (reference sequence). Trimming took 5 bases from V and 3 from J; bases not matched to a gene: 10. The CDR3 runs to 16 residues. CDR3 bases: TGCAGTGCTGACCCGTTAGCGGGAGGTTACTACAATGAGCAGTTCTTC. It yields the protein CSADPLAGGYYNEQFF.

The chain has TRBV27 and TRBJ2-1; 7 nucleotides line up with TRBD1. From germline, CDR1 is MNHEY and CDR2 SMNVEV (reference sequence). After removal of 5 bases from V and 3 bases from J, the junction contained 4 bases not matched to a gene. The CDR3 sequence is 14 residues long. The CDR3 loop reads CASSDRDSYNEQFF. CDR3 DNA: TGTGCCAGCAGTGACCGGGACAGCTACAATGAGCAGTTCTTC.

In this sample, this clonotype is medium-sized. The chain recombines TRBV29-1 with TRBJ2-7; 8 positions agree with TRBD1. CDR3 length equals 12 residues. J gave up 5 bases and V 7 bases, and 7 bases lay outside the gene matches. Germline V gene data show CDR1 as SQVTM and CDR2 as ANQGSEA. The CDR3 loop is CSASRTGHEQYF. In DNA, the CDR3 is TGCAGCGCCTCCCGGACAGGGCACGAGCAGTACTTC.